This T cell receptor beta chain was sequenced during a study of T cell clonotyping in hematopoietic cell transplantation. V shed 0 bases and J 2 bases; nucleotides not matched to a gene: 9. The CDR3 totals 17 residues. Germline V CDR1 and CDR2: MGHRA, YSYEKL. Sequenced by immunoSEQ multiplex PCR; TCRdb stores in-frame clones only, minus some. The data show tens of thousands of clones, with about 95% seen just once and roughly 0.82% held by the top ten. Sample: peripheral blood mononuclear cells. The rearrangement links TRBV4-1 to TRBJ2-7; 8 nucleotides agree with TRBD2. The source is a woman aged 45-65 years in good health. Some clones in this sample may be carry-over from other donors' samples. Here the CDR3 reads CASSQDSVAGLTYEQYF. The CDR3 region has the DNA TGCGCCAGCAGCCAAGATTCAGTAGCGGGACTCACCTACGAGCAGTACTTC.